This entry lists 18 T cell receptor beta chains sequenced from one sample in a study of PD-1 blockade in mismatch repair-deficient tumors. Produced via immunoSEQ multiplex PCR; TCRdb's table is partial and in-frame only. The sample lists approximately 130,000 clones; roughly nine tenths were seen once. Material: peripheral blood, obtained 44 weeks after starting pembrolizumab. Receptor source: an adult with mismatch repair-deficient cancer.

V usage is TRBV7-9 and J usage is TRBJ1-4, with 10 bases identical to TRBD1. This CDR3 region has 18 residues. CDR1 and CDR2 from the germline V gene are SEHNR and FQNEAQ (reference sequence). V was pared by 6 bases and J by 3 bases, with 13 bases of the junction left unmatched. CDR3 loop: CASRPGDRGSYANEKLFF. The CDR3 region has the DNA TGTGCCAGCAGGCCGGGGGACAGGGGATCTTATGCTAATGAAAAACTGTTTTTT.

This sequence joins TRBV29-1 and TRBJ2-3; TRBD2 aligns across 7 bases. V shed 2 bases, J shed 4 bases, and the junction held 15 bases outside the gene matches. The CDR3 consists of 17 residues. Germline CDR1 is SQVTM and CDR2 is ANQGSEA. DNA of the CDR3: TGCAGCGTTGAACCGGTGGGAGGGTTGACTAAGGCAGATACGCAGTATTTT. Translation gives CSVEPVGGLTKADTQYF.

The chain uses TRBV6-6 and TRBJ2-7; the match to TRBD2 covers 9 bases. The CDR3 has 14 amino acids. CDR1 MNHNY and CDR2 SVGAGI come from the germline V gene (reference sequence). Losses at the gene ends were 7 bases for V and 1 base for J; bases not matched to a gene: 5. CDR3 sequence (DNA): TGTGCCAGCAAGACTAGCGGATCATCCTACGAGCAGTACTTC. Its protein is CASKTSGSSYEQYF.

The rearrangement uses TRBV7-3 and TRBJ2-2, with unresolved D. Trimming removed 5 bases at V and 9 bases at J, with 19 bases between. From germline, CDR1 is SGHTA and CDR2 FQGTGA. This CDR3 spans 15 amino acids. CDR3 bases: TGTGCCAGCAGCCACAACCCCGAGCTCCACAGGGAGCTGTTTTTT. Its protein is CASSHNPELHRELFF.

The chain is built from TRBV5-1 and TRBJ2-5, with TRBD1 identical over 8 bases. Germline V lookup: CDR1 SGHRS, CDR2 YFSETQ. The V gene end was trimmed by 5 bases and the J gene end by 5 bases; junction bases not matched to a gene: 11. CDR3 size: 15 residues. CDR3 region: CASSLSQGARETQYF. The DNA for the CDR3 is TGCGCCAGCAGTTTATCCCAGGGGGCTAGGGAGACCCAGTACTTC.

The rearrangement joins TRBV7-6 to TRBJ1-1; 7 bases line up with TRBD1. After removal of 3 bases from V and 5 bases from J, the junction contained 3 bases not matched to a gene. Germline values: CDR1 SGHVS, CDR2 FNYEAQ. This CDR3 has 13 amino acids. CDR3 loop: CASSFGGQTEAFF. The CDR3 bases are TGTGCCAGCAGCTTCGGGGGACAGACTGAAGCTTTCTTT.

CDR3 loop: CASSDSGEPTYEQYF. CDR3 DNA: TGTGCCAGTAGTGACTCGGGGGAGCCAACCTACGAGCAGTACTTC. The chain links TRBV19 to TRBJ2-7, with a possible D match to TRBD2 (6 bases). V lost 5 bases to trimming and J lost 2 bases, with 16 bases between them. Germline V lookup: CDR1 LNHDA, CDR2 SQIVND (reference sequence). The CDR3 is 15 amino acids.

The chain is built from TRBV5-1 and TRBJ2-7, with a weak D call TRBD2 (6 bases). Germline V gene lookup returns CDR1 SGHRS and CDR2 YFSETQ. This CDR3 contains 14 residues. V was trimmed by 2 bases and J by 4 bases, leaving 13 bases between them. CDR3 amino acids: CASSFGGVGYEQYF. In nucleotides, the CDR3 is TGCGCCAGCAGCTTCGGAGGGGTTGGTTACGAGCAGTACTTC.

The chain is built from TRBV6-5 and TRBJ2-2; 9 nucleotides agree with TRBD1. The CDR3 is 16 amino acids. Germline V lookup: CDR1 MNHEY, CDR2 SVGAGI. V shed 1 base, J shed 7 bases, and the junction held 7 bases outside the gene matches. The CDR3 protein is CASSYFRDRDGGELFF. Written as DNA, the CDR3 is TGTGCCAGCAGTTACTTCCGGGACAGGGACGGCGGGGAGCTGTTTTTT.

The chain links TRBV27 to TRBJ2-5; perhaps TRBD2 as D (6 bases). Per the germline V gene, CDR1 is MNHEY and CDR2 is SMNVEV (reference sequence). The CDR3 is made up of 15 amino acids. The V end was cut by 0 bases, the J end by 3 bases, with 11 bases between. This CDR3 is CASSLSAGRKETQYF. The CDR3 DNA reads TGTGCCAGCAGTTTATCCGCGGGACGGAAAGAGACCCAGTACTTC.

The rearrangement joins TRBV5-1 to TRBJ1-1; the D is unclear. With 0 bases removed from V and 1 base from J, the gap between germline ends came to 13 bases. Germline V CDR1 and CDR2: SGHRS, YFSETQ. This CDR3 region has 16 residues. CDR3 sequence reads: CASSLDLVCGNTEAFF. The CDR3 bases are TGCGCCAGCAGCTTGGATTTAGTATGCGGGAACACTGAAGCTTTCTTT.

The rearrangement uses TRBV27 and TRBJ2-2, with D uncertain. CDR1 is MNHEY, CDR2 SMNVEV, per germline (reference sequence). Trimming stripped 5 bases from V and 1 base from J, with 17 bases between. The CDR3 spans 17 residues. The CDR3 sequence: CASSPQEQYQNTGELFF. CDR3 in DNA: TGTGCCAGCAGTCCTCAGGAGCAGTACCAGAACACCGGGGAGCTGTTTTTT.

The chain couples TRBV28 to TRBJ2-3; D call uncertain. Trimming took off 1 base at V and 0 bases at J, with 8 bases between the two ends. This CDR3 is 15 amino acids long. Germline CDR1 reads MDHEN; CDR2 reads SYDVKM. The CDR3 DNA sequence: TGTGCCAGCAGTTTATACTGGGCTAGCACAGATACGCAGTATTTT. Its protein is CASSLYWASTDTQYF.

This clone has a single count. The chain links TRBV6-5 to TRBJ2-7; D gene uncertain. Trimming took off 0 bases at V and 5 bases at J, with 8 bases between the two ends. This CDR3 has 13 amino acids. Germline V gene lookup returns CDR1 MNHEY and CDR2 SVGAGI. As DNA, the CDR3 is TGTGCCAGCAGTTACTCCACAAGTCACGAGCAGTACTTC. It translates to CASSYSTSHEQYF.

V is TRBV4-1 and J is TRBJ2-5, with D possibly TRBD1 on 5 matching bases. V was pared by 3 bases and J by 0 bases, with 11 bases between. Looked up from germline, CDR1 is MGHRA and CDR2 is YSYEKL. This CDR3 spans 15 amino acids. The chain's CDR3 is CASSHYNRNQETQYF. As DNA, the CDR3 is TGCGCCAGCAGCCATTACAACAGGAACCAAGAGACCCAGTACTTC.

A few counts support this clone. The rearrangement joins TRBV5-1 to TRBJ2-7, with D perhaps matching TRBD1 or TRBD2 (6 bases each). The CDR3 contains 14 residues. V was clipped by 2 bases and J by 1 base, with 10 bases between them. Germline V lookup: CDR1 SGHRS, CDR2 YFSETQ. This chain's CDR3 is CASSFGGGSYEQYF. CDR3 DNA sequence: TGCGCCAGCAGCTTTGGAGGGGGTTCCTACGAGCAGTACTTC. Using reference TRBV5-1 and TRBJ2-7 for the parts outside the CDR3, the full variable domain is KAGVTQTPRYLIKTRGQQVTLSCSPISGHRSVSWYQQTPGQGLQFLFEYFSETQRNKGNFPGRFSGRQFSNSRSEMNVSTLELGDSALYLCASSFGGGSYEQYFGPGTRLTVT.

The chain couples TRBV19 to TRBJ1-1; D might be TRBD1 (6 bases). Trimming shortened V by 5 bases and J by 1 base, and 11 bases separated the two germline ends. Germline CDR1 LNHDA, CDR2 SQIVND (reference sequence). There are 14 residues in the CDR3. CDR3 residues: CASSGGATNTEAFF. CDR3 sequence (DNA): TGTGCCAGTAGTGGGGGGGCTACGAACACTGAAGCTTTCTTT.

Concerning this clone: The germline gene is not matched at one end of the junction; a read error may be the cause. The chain links TRBV7-9 to TRBJ2-5; D may be TRBD2 (6 bases). In germline, CDR1 is SEHNR, CDR2 FQNEAQ (reference sequence). The CDR3 consists of 14 residues. The CDR3 DNA reads as TGTGCCAGCAGCATAGCCGGCGGGAAAGAGACCCAGTACTTC. Translated, it gives CASSIAGGKETQYF. The full variable domain, in which reference TRBV7-9 and TRBJ2-5 provide the parts outside the CDR3, is DTGVSQNPRHKITKRGQNVTFRCDPISEHNRLYWYRQTLGQGPEFLTYFQNEAQLEKSRLLSDRFSAERPKGSFSTLEIQRTEQGDSAMYLCASSIAGGKETQYFGPGTRLLVL.